These 10 T cell receptor beta chains share one sample of origin, sequenced in a study of T cell responses to AZD1222 COVID-19 vaccine. Measured with immunoSEQ multiplex PCR; TCRdb has only the in-frame clones, and not every one. Of over 20,000 clones in the sample, about nine tenths were seen once. Sequences were derived from peripheral blood, sampled 28 days after the second AZD1222 dose. The receptors come from an adult who received the AZD1222 COVID-19 vaccine.

The J gene is TRBJ1-2, the V gene TRBV9, with D unclear. Germline values: CDR1 SGDLS, CDR2 YYNGEE. V was clipped by 0 bases and J by 5 bases, with 2 bases between them. There are 11 residues in the CDR3. This CDR3 reads CASSVGYGYTF. The CDR3 nucleotides are TGTGCCAGCAGCGTAGGTTATGGCTACACCTTC. Full variable domain (rest looked up from reference TRBV9 and TRBJ1-2): DSGVTQTPKHLITATGQRVTLRCSPRSGDLSVYWYQQSLDQGLQFLIQYYNGEERAKGNILERFSAQQFPDLHSELNLSSLELGDSALYFCASSVGYGYTFGSGTRLTVV.

The V and J genes are TRBV5-1 and TRBJ2-1; 8 bases are a match to TRBD2. Germline trimming cut 6 bases from V and 8 bases from J; bases unmatched to any gene: 16. Germline V lookup: CDR1 SGHRS, CDR2 YFSETQ. The CDR3 has 16 amino acids. The CDR3 here is CASTLSGRGSSDEQFF. The CDR3 region has the DNA TGCGCCAGCACCCTATCCGGGAGGGGGTCTAGTGATGAGCAGTTCTTC.

The CDR3 coding sequence is TGTGCCACCAGTGATCCGACAGTCCCCGGGGAGCTGTTTTTT. This gives the protein CATSDPTVPGELFF. The gene calls are TRBV24-1 and TRBJ2-2; D is possibly TRBD1 (5 bases). This CDR3 is built from 14 residues. Per the germline V gene, CDR1 is KGHDR and CDR2 is SFDVKD. V was trimmed by 3 bases and J by 6 bases, leaving 10 bases between them.

This clone has just one count. The chain recombines TRBV7-2 with TRBJ2-4, with D tentatively TRBD2 (6 bases). V was cut by 1 base and J by 0 bases, with 13 bases left in between. Germline assignment: CDR1 SGHTA and CDR2 FQGNSA. The CDR3 consists of 17 residues. CDR3 in DNA: TGTGCCAGCAGCTTAGTAGTAGGAGGGCTAGCCAAAAACATTCAGTACTTC. Translating it yields CASSLVVGGLAKNIQYF.

V is TRBV28 and J is TRBJ2-7; no firm D call. The germline gives CDR1 MDHEN, CDR2 SYDVKM. The germline V and J ends were trimmed by 5 bases and 3 bases, with 11 bases remaining between them. The CDR3 sequence is 13 residues long. The DNA of the CDR3 is TGTGCCAGCAGTCCGTGGACCCTCTACGAGCAGTACTTC. Its translation is CASSPWTLYEQYF.

The genes are TRBV3-1 (or the pseudogene TRBV3-2) and TRBJ1-2; D perhaps matches TRBD1 (6 bases). The length of the CDR3 is 14 residues. Germline assignment: CDR1 LGHDT and CDR2 YNNKEL (reference sequence). Trimming took 6 bases from V and 4 from J, leaving 15 bases between them. The chain's CDR3 is CASSFTGRGYGYTF. The CDR3 coding sequence is TGTGCCAGCAGTTTTACAGGGAGGGGCTATGGCTACACCTTC.

This clone was counted a few times. This chain links TRBV29-1 with TRBJ2-7; no clear D. This CDR3 is built from 13 residues. Trimming took off 4 bases at V and 2 bases at J, with 12 bases between the two ends. CDR1 and CDR2 from the germline V gene are SQVTM and ANQGSEA. In nucleotides, the CDR3 is TGCAGCGTTGCAGGTCAGTACCCCTACGAGCAGTACTTC. Translation: CSVAGQYPYEQYF.

The CDR3 DNA is TGTGCCAGCAGTATCGACAGGGGGGGTCAGCCCCAGCATTTT. Protein product: CASSIDRGGQPQHF. The chain employs TRBV7-9 and TRBJ1-5, with TRBD1 matching 9 bases. The CDR3 is 14 residues long. Germline V gives CDR1 SEHNR, CDR2 FQNEAQ (reference sequence). V shed 6 bases, J shed 6 bases, and the junction held 6 bases outside the gene matches.

The chain recombines TRBV29-1 with TRBJ2-1; a possible D gene is TRBD2 (5 bases). The CDR3 length is 13 residues. CDR1 SQVTM and CDR2 ANQGSEA come from the germline V gene. The V end was cut by 3 bases, the J end by 7 bases, with 13 bases between. Here the CDR3 reads CSVEGQSGNEQFF. In nucleotides, the CDR3 is TGCAGCGTTGAGGGCCAGTCGGGGAATGAGCAGTTCTTC.

The chain links TRBV14 to TRBJ1-1; D possibly corresponds to TRBD1 (6 bases). The CDR3 is made up of 15 amino acids. The germline V and J ends were trimmed by 5 bases and 0 bases, with 13 bases remaining between them. The germline gives CDR1 SGHDN, CDR2 FVKESK. The CDR3 is CASSALGDMNTEAFF. CDR3 in DNA: TGTGCCAGCAGCGCCTTAGGGGACATGAACACTGAAGCTTTCTTT.